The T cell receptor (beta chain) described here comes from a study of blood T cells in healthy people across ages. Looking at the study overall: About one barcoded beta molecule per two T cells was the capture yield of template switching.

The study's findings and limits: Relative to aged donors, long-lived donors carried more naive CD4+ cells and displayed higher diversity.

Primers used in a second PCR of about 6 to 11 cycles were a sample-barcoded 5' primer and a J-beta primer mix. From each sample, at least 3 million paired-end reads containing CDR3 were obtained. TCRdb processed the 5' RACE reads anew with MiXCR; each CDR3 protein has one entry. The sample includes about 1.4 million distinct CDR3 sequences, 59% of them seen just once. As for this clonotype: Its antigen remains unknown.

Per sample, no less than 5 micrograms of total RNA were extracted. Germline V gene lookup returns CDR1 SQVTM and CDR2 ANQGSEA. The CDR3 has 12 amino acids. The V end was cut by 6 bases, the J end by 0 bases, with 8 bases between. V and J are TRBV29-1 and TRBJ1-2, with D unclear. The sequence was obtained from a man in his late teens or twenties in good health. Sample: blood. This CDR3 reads CSVVRANYGYTF. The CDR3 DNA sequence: TGCAGCGTCGTACGTGCTAACTATGGCTACACCTTC.